A single sample gave rise to the 25 T cell receptor beta chains below, sequenced in a study of brain T cells in children with intractable seizures. Assay: immunoSEQ multiplex PCR; the TCRdb copy retains only in-frame clones and omits some. In the table there are about 340,000 clones, 93% of which are singletons. As to time point: blood from clinic visit 5 months post-surgery; TSC patient then seizure free. The sequenced sample was peripheral blood, obtained 5 to 6 months after surgery. The source of these receptors is a boy in the first two years of life with tuberous sclerosis and intractable seizures.

The V and J genes are TRBV25-1 and TRBJ1-1; possibly TRBD1 for D (6 bases). Germline V lookup: CDR1 MGHDK, CDR2 SYGVNS. Deletions cut 6 bases from V and 11 bases from J, with 19 bases between. The CDR3 loop spans 13 amino acids. CDR3 nucleotides: TGTGCCAGCAGCCTTAGTCGGGGGGCGGGGGCTTTCTTT. It specifies CASSLSRGAGAFF.

This sequence joins TRBV12-2 and TRBJ2-3; the table gives TRBD2 as D, unverified against the DNA. TRBV12-2 is deemed a pseudogene. The CDR3 loop spans 16 amino acids. This CDR3 reads CASPGAGALPTDTQYF. In DNA, the CDR3 is TGTGCAAGTCCAGGTGCGGGGGCCCTCCCCACAGATACGCAGTATTTT.

V and J are TRBV30 and TRBJ1-2; a possible D gene is TRBD1 (5 bases). Germline V gives CDR1 GTSNPN, CDR2 SVGIG (reference sequence). V was clipped by 4 bases and J by 3 bases, with 9 bases between them. The CDR3 extends over 12 amino acids. The CDR3 sequence is CAWKGAHYGYTF. DNA for the CDR3: TGTGCCTGGAAAGGGGCGCACTATGGCTACACCTTC.

The V and J genes are TRBV10-3 and TRBJ2-7; weak D call: TRBD1 (6 bases). The V end lost 3 bases, the J end lost 3 bases, and 15 bases lay between the germline ends. Germline-derived CDR1 and CDR2 are ENHRY and SYGVKD. This CDR3 comprises 15 residues. The CDR3 spells CAISEPGQLDYEQYF. The CDR3 bases are TGTGCCATCAGTGAACCGGGACAACTAGACTACGAGCAGTACTTC.

This chain connects TRBV7-9 to TRBJ2-3, with D perhaps matching TRBD2 (6 bases). Germline-derived CDR1 and CDR2 are SEHNR and FQNEAQ (reference sequence). The germline V and J ends were trimmed by 5 bases and 4 bases, with 13 bases remaining between them. The CDR3 sequence is 14 residues long. CDR3 amino acids: CASSITSLADTQYF. DNA of the CDR3: TGTGCCAGCAGCATTACTAGCCTCGCAGATACGCAGTATTTT.

V and J are TRBV7-9 and TRBJ1-3; 9 bases are shared with TRBD1. The CDR3 covers 14 residues. Per the germline V gene, CDR1 is SEHNR and CDR2 is FQNEAQ (reference sequence). V shed 5 bases, J shed 8 bases, and the junction held 7 bases outside the gene matches. The CDR3 DNA is TGTGCCAGCAGCCCATGGACAGGGGAGGACACCATATATTTT. The encoded protein is CASSPWTGEDTIYF.

V and J are TRBV27 and TRBJ2-3, with no clear D. CDR1 is MNHEY and CDR2 is SMNVEV in the germline V gene (reference sequence). The CDR3 extends over 14 amino acids. Trimming removed 7 bases at V and 4 bases at J, with 15 bases between. The CDR3: CASTTLGGADTQYF. CDR3 in DNA: TGTGCCAGCACCACCCTGGGTGGTGCAGATACGCAGTATTTT.

The rearrangement links TRBV30 to TRBJ1-1, with unresolved D. Deletions cut 4 bases from V and 2 bases from J, with 11 bases between. The germline CDR1 and CDR2 sequences are GTSNPN and SVGIG (reference sequence). The CDR3 covers 13 residues. The CDR3 region has the DNA TGTGCCTGGACCAGCAGCCTTAACACTGAAGCTTTCTTT. This codes for CAWTSSLNTEAFF.

This sequence joins TRBV24-1 and TRBJ1-2, with 8 bases matching TRBD1. Germline assignment: CDR1 KGHDR and CDR2 SFDVKD. There are 19 residues in the CDR3. V was clipped by 1 base and J by 6 bases; unmatched bases: 18. The CDR3 protein is CATSDFVPFAGGAKDGYTF. CDR3 in DNA: TGTGCCACCAGTGATTTTGTCCCTTTTGCAGGGGGCGCTAAGGATGGCTACACCTTC.

This chain uses TRBV11-3 with TRBJ1-5; 8 nucleotides agree with TRBD1. V dropped 5 bases and J dropped 2; count of bases not matched to a gene: 5. The CDR3 has 15 amino acids. CDR1 is SGHNT, CDR2 YENEEA, per germline. The CDR3 region is CASSPGQGGNQPQHF. As DNA, the CDR3 is TGTGCCAGCAGCCCAGGACAGGGTGGCAATCAGCCCCAGCATTTT. The full variable domain, completed using reference TRBV11-3 and TRBJ1-5, is EAGVVQSPRYKIIEKKQPVAFWCNPISGHNTLYWYLQNLGQGPELLIRYENEEAVDDSQLPKDRFSAERLKGVDSTLKIQPAELGDSAVYLCASSPGQGGNQPQHFGDGTRLSIL.

The genes are TRBV4-2 and TRBJ2-1; 10 nucleotides align to TRBD2. CDR3 length: 15 residues. CDR1 is LGHNA and CDR2 is YNFKEQ in the germline V gene. Trimming at V came to 4 bases and at J to 6 bases, leaving 6 bases not matched to a gene. The CDR3 DNA reads as TGTGCCAGCAGCCCTCTAGCGGGGGCCTTCAATGAGCAGTTCTTC. Its protein is CASSPLAGAFNEQFF.

This chain connects TRBV6-5 to TRBJ1-2; TRBD1 might be the D (5 bases). Between the trimmed V and J ends, which lost 8 bases and 10 bases, there was a span of 20 bases. Germline loops: CDR1 MNHEY, CDR2 SVGAGI. The CDR3 spans 13 residues. CDR3 nucleotides: TGTGCCAGCCGCCAATTCCCAGGGACCTCCTACACCTTC. It specifies CASRQFPGTSYTF.

CDR3 DNA sequence: TGTGCCAGCAGCTTAAAAGACAGGGGATACAATGAGCAGTTCTTC. It translates to CASSLKDRGYNEQFF. The chain links TRBV11-2 to TRBJ2-1, with 8 bases aligning to TRBD1. This CDR3 has 15 amino acids. J was trimmed by 4 bases and V by 2 bases; bases with no gene match: 4. The germline gives CDR1 SGHAT, CDR2 FQNNGV.

J is TRBJ2-3 and V is TRBV20-1, with D unresolved. The CDR3 contains 13 residues. In germline, CDR1 is DFQATT, CDR2 SNEGSKA (reference sequence). The ends were cut back, 3 bases at V and 0 bases at J, with 7 bases in the middle. For the CDR3, the DNA is TGCAGTGCTAGTCTTACTAGCACAGATACGCAGTATTTT. It specifies CSASLTSTDTQYF.

The chain's CDR3 is CASSVGAEGYQPQHF. CDR3 in DNA: TGTGCCAGCAGCGTAGGGGCAGAGGGGTATCAGCCCCAGCATTTT. The J gene is TRBJ1-5, the V gene TRBV9; maybe TRBD1 (5 bases). The length of the CDR3 is 15 residues. Trimming took 0 bases from V and 5 from J, leaving 12 bases between them. In germline, CDR1 is SGDLS, CDR2 YYNGEE.

This sequence joins TRBV21-1 and TRBJ2-7; the DNA was not compared with TRBD2, the D call given in the table. TRBV21-1 is a documented pseudogene. CDR3 length: 14 amino acids. The CDR3 here is CASSNAGGFHEQYF. CDR3 sequence (DNA): TGTGCCAGCAGCAACGCGGGAGGCTTCCACGAGCAGTACTTC.

The J gene is TRBJ2-5, the V gene TRBV9; D is unclear. The germline V gene encodes CDR1 SGDLS and CDR2 YYNGEE. V lost 1 base, J lost 2 bases, and 12 bases lay in between. This CDR3 has 15 residues. This CDR3 is CASSVSPLAQETQYF. The CDR3 nucleotides read TGTGCCAGCAGCGTATCCCCCTTGGCTCAAGAGACCCAGTACTTC.

The rearrangement joins TRBV2 to TRBJ1-1; D unresolved. CDR1 is SNHLY, CDR2 FYNNEI, per germline. CDR3 length: 16 amino acids. Trimming removed 3 bases at V and 0 bases at J, with 14 bases between. The CDR3 DNA reads TGTGCCAGCAGTGATTTTTATGGAGACTTGAACACTGAAGCTTTCTTT. It specifies CASSDFYGDLNTEAFF.

V usage is TRBV4-2 and J usage is TRBJ2-4; possibly TRBD1 for D (6 bases). Deletions cut 6 bases from V and 0 bases from J, with 21 bases between. Per germline, CDR1 LGHNA and CDR2 YNFKEQ. The CDR3 sequence is 18 residues long. DNA for the CDR3: TGTGCCAGCAGTCTTTGGGCAGGGGACACACTAGCCAAAAACATTCAGTACTTC. This gives the protein CASSLWAGDTLAKNIQYF.

The chain's CDR3 is CAIRVLRGEDTQYF. In DNA, the CDR3 is TGTGCCATACGGGTCCTTAGGGGGGAAGATACGCAGTATTTT. V gene TRBV6-6 combines with J gene TRBJ2-3, with D perhaps matching TRBD1 or TRBD2 (6 bases each). Germline V gives CDR1 MNHNY, CDR2 SVGAGI (reference sequence). The CDR3 runs 14 residues. V lost 10 bases to trimming and J lost 5 bases, with 19 bases between them.

In its sample, this clone was seen once. V usage is TRBV6-5 and J usage is TRBJ2-7, with 7 bases aligning to TRBD2. The CDR3 is 11 residues long. Germline values: CDR1 MNHEY, CDR2 SVGAGI. Germline trimming cut 8 bases from V and 3 bases from J; bases unmatched to any gene: 1. CDR3 amino acids: CASRDYYEQYF. The DNA for the CDR3 is TGTGCCAGCCGGGACTACTACGAGCAGTACTTC.

The CDR3 sequence is CASSAGGGGEMTETQYF. The CDR3, as DNA: TGCGCCAGCAGCGCTGGTGGGGGGGGAGAAATGACAGAGACCCAGTACTTC. J is TRBJ2-5 and V is TRBV5-1; 7 bases map to TRBD2. V was clipped by 4 bases and J by 4 bases; unmatched bases: 16. The CDR3 covers 17 residues. CDR1 is SGHRS and CDR2 is YFSETQ in the germline V gene.

The rearrangement uses TRBV13 and TRBJ1-1; D is undetermined. Per the germline V gene, CDR1 is PRHDT and CDR2 is FYEKMQ (reference sequence). This CDR3 spans 13 amino acids. Trimming took 5 bases from V and 6 from J, leaving 13 bases between them. CDR3 in amino acids: CASSNRLGAEAFF. CDR3 sequence (DNA): TGTGCCAGCAGCAACCGTCTAGGCGCTGAAGCTTTCTTT. Using reference TRBV13 and TRBJ1-1 for the parts outside the CDR3, the full variable domain is AAGVIQSPRHLIKEKRETATLKCYPIPRHDTVYWYQQGPGQDPQFLISFYEKMQSDKGSIPDRFSAQQFSDYHSELNMSSLELGDSALYFCASSNRLGAEAFFGQGTRLTVV.

The chain combines TRBV19 with TRBJ1-1; weak D call: TRBD1 (6 bases). V was trimmed by 4 bases and J by 3 bases, leaving 9 bases between them. The CDR3 spans 13 residues. Germline V gene sequence: CDR1 LNHDA, CDR2 SQIVND (reference sequence). CDR3 region: CASSTDRDTEAFF. The CDR3 bases are TGTGCCAGTAGTACGGACAGAGACACTGAAGCTTTCTTT.

This rearrangement joins TRBV6-2 or TRBV6-3 to TRBJ1-1; D is ambiguous. Trimming took 4 bases from V and 2 from J, leaving 14 bases between them. CDR3 length: 15 residues. Germline CDR1 and CDR2: MNHEY and SVGEGT. The CDR3 region has the DNA TGTGCCAGCAGTTCCTTGACGGATTTAAACACTGAAGCTTTCTTT. This sequence encodes CASSSLTDLNTEAFF.